These 17 T cell receptor beta chains originate from one sample sequenced in a study of cytomegalovirus exposure and HLA in healthy donors (dated 2017 in TCRdb). The receptor library was made with the immunoSEQ multiplex PCR assay. TCRdb re-hosts the immuneACCESS table, in-frame sequences only. Its copies lack some clones; in the studies checked, an unresolved V gene accounts for under half of them, and the cause for the rest is not known. The sample table contains 95,000 to 150,000 clones; only one count was recorded for roughly 89% of them. The biggest ten clones account for 1.9% of the sample. Source material: PBMCs. The receptors derive from a woman between 18 and 29 years old in good health and CMV-seronegative.

The V call is TRBV27, the J call TRBJ2-7; 12 nucleotides line up with TRBD2. Germline CDR1 reads MNHEY; CDR2 reads SMNVEV (reference sequence). The length of the CDR3 is 17 residues. Trimming removed 5 bases from V and 3 bases from J; junction bases left unmatched: 11. This CDR3 is CASSRPTSGGPIYEQYF. In nucleotides, the CDR3 is TGTGCCAGCAGTCGACCTACTAGCGGGGGGCCGATCTACGAGCAGTACTTC.

This rearrangement joins TRBV5-8 to TRBJ1-1; 9 bases align to TRBD1. The CDR3 runs 17 residues. Germline CDR1 SGHTS, CDR2 YDEGEE. J was trimmed by 5 bases and V by 4 bases; bases with no gene match: 15. CDR3 protein: CASSPDRGLGVRTEAFF. DNA of the CDR3: TGTGCCAGCAGCCCCGACAGGGGGTTGGGAGTACGGACTGAAGCTTTCTTT.

This chain joins TRBV9 and TRBJ1-1, with 8 bases aligning to TRBD1. CDR3 length equals 16 residues. Per germline, CDR1 SGDLS and CDR2 YYNGEE. The J segment lost 0 bases and the V segment lost 3 bases, leaving 7 bases of the junction unmatched. CDR3 nucleotide sequence: TGTGCCAGCAGCGCCGCCGGGACAGGACTGAACACTGAAGCTTTCTTT. It specifies CASSAAGTGLNTEAFF.

The V call is TRBV30, the J call TRBJ2-1, with 8 positions matching TRBD2. CDR3 length: 15 residues. The ends lost 1 base at V and 6 bases at J; junction bases unmatched: 8. Germline V gives CDR1 GTSNPN, CDR2 SVGIG (reference sequence). This CDR3 reads CAWSDSGALVNEQFF. Here the CDR3 DNA reads TGTGCCTGGAGTGATAGCGGGGCCCTGGTCAATGAGCAGTTCTTC.

The chain links TRBV7-3 to TRBJ2-3; 7 bases are shared with TRBD2. CDR1 and CDR2 (germline): SGHTA, FQGTGA. Unmatched junction bases numbered 4, after V lost 3 bases and J lost 4 bases. The CDR3 runs 14 residues. The CDR3 bases are TGTGCCAGCAGCTTCGGACTAGTCGCAGATACGCAGTATTTT. Translation gives CASSFGLVADTQYF. Drawing the rest from reference TRBV7-3 and TRBJ2-3, the complete variable domain is GAGVSQTPSNKVTEKGKYVELRCDPISGHTALYWYRQSLGQGPEFLIYFQGTGAADDSGLPNDRFFAVRPEGSVSTLKIQRTERGDSAVYLCASSFGLVADTQYFGPGTRLTVL.

This rearrangement joins TRBV6-1 to TRBJ1-6; 7 bases align to TRBD1. CDR1 is MNHNS and CDR2 is SASEGT in the germline V gene. This CDR3 has 14 amino acids. The junction had 7 bases not matched to a gene; V was cut back by 7 bases and J by 7 bases. CDR3 coding DNA: TGTGCCAGCAAAAATCCAGGGGGGAATTCACCCCTCCACTTT. It codes for CASKNPGGNSPLHF.

The rearrangement joins TRBV6-5 to TRBJ2-2, with a tentative D call TRBD2 (6 bases). Germline CDR1 is MNHEY and CDR2 is SVGAGI. This CDR3 has 16 residues. Trimming stripped 0 bases from V and 0 bases from J, with 8 bases between. The CDR3 coding sequence is TGTGCCAGCAGTTACTCGGAGGGACCGAACACCGGGGAGCTGTTTTTT. Protein: CASSYSEGPNTGELFF.

The V call is TRBV28, the J call TRBJ2-1; D possibly corresponds to TRBD2 (6 bases). Germline CDR1 reads MDHEN; CDR2 reads SYDVKM. V lost 3 bases, J lost 7 bases, and 19 bases lay in between. CDR3 length: 16 residues. CDR3 sequence reads: CASSFGPNLGGNEQFF. The DNA of the CDR3 is TGTGCCAGCAGTTTCGGACCGAACCTGGGGGGAAATGAGCAGTTCTTC.

The V call is TRBV7-2, the J call TRBJ1-2, with 8 bases matching TRBD1. V lost 5 bases and J lost 2; bases outside the gene matches: 10. This CDR3 contains 16 residues. Germline V lookup: CDR1 SGHTA, CDR2 FQGNSA. CDR3: CASSPRTGRENYGYTF. The CDR3 nucleotides read TGTGCCAGCAGCCCACGGACAGGGAGGGAGAACTATGGCTACACCTTC.

The rearrangement joins TRBV4-2 to TRBJ2-4; 11 bases align to TRBD1. J gave up 0 bases and V 4 bases, and 17 bases lay outside the gene matches. The CDR3 runs 21 residues. Germline V gene sequence: CDR1 LGHNA, CDR2 YNFKEQ. The CDR3 protein is CASSPLPLDRGPILAKNIQYF. CDR3 coding DNA: TGTGCCAGCAGCCCCCTACCCCTGGACAGGGGGCCGATCTTAGCCAAAAACATTCAGTACTTC.

The V and J genes are TRBV2 and TRBJ1-1; D might be TRBD1 (5 bases). Trimming took off 7 bases at V and 0 bases at J, with 9 bases between the two ends. Germline V gene data show CDR1 as SNHLY and CDR2 as FYNNEI. The CDR3 covers 13 residues. The chain's CDR3 is CASNRIVNTEAFF. DNA of the CDR3: TGTGCCAGCAACAGGATAGTGAACACTGAAGCTTTCTTT.

The chain carries TRBV7-3 and TRBJ2-5; maybe TRBD2 (5 bases). This CDR3 has 13 residues. V shed 3 bases and J shed 5 bases, with 10 bases lying between them. The germline gives CDR1 SGHTA, CDR2 FQGTGA. The CDR3 loop is CASSFGQRETQYF. In DNA, the CDR3 is TGTGCCAGCAGCTTCGGCCAGCGGGAGACCCAGTACTTC.

This chain joins TRBV20-1 and TRBJ1-1; TRBD1 might be the D (6 bases). The CDR3 has 11 amino acids. The ends were cut back, 2 bases at V and 9 bases at J, with 10 bases in the middle. Per the germline V gene, CDR1 is DFQATT and CDR2 is SNEGSKA (reference sequence). CDR3 nucleotide sequence: TGCAGTGCTAGACTCGGACAGAAAGCTTTCTTT. Translated, it gives CSARLGQKAFF.

V gene TRBV6-1 combines with J gene TRBJ2-7; weak D call: TRBD1 (6 bases). This CDR3 is 15 amino acids long. Germline V gene sequence: CDR1 MNHNS, CDR2 SASEGT. Trimming removed 1 base from V and 6 bases from J, with 16 bases in between. The CDR3 spells CASSEGTVKKVEQYF. The CDR3 bases are TGTGCCAGCAGTGAAGGGACAGTTAAGAAGGTCGAGCAGTACTTC.

This chain links TRBV10-2 with TRBJ2-3, with D possibly being TRBD1 (6 bases). The germline CDR1 and CDR2 sequences are WSHSY and SAAADI. The ends were cut back, 3 bases at V and 8 bases at J, with 18 bases in the middle. The CDR3 runs to 15 residues. As DNA, the CDR3 is TGCGCCAGCAGTGATTATGTGGGGGCCCCGGGTACGCAGTATTTT. It encodes CASSDYVGAPGTQYF.

This chain links TRBV28 with TRBJ2-7, with 7 bases lining up with TRBD2. Germline V gives CDR1 MDHEN, CDR2 SYDVKM. CDR3 length: 14 residues. V shed 3 bases, J shed 2 bases, and the junction held 4 bases outside the gene matches. The CDR3: CASSFLGGAYEQYF. In DNA, the CDR3 is TGTGCCAGCAGTTTCTTGGGGGGGGCCTACGAGCAGTACTTC.

The chain uses TRBV11-3 and TRBJ2-3, with TRBD2 as a possible D gene (5 bases). Germline V gene data show CDR1 as SGHNT and CDR2 as YENEEA. V lost 5 bases, J lost 1 base, and 13 bases lay in between. The CDR3 extends over 15 amino acids. The DNA of the CDR3 is TGTGCCAGCAGCGAGGGAGTCGGTGGCACAGATACGCAGTATTTT. This codes for CASSEGVGGTDTQYF.